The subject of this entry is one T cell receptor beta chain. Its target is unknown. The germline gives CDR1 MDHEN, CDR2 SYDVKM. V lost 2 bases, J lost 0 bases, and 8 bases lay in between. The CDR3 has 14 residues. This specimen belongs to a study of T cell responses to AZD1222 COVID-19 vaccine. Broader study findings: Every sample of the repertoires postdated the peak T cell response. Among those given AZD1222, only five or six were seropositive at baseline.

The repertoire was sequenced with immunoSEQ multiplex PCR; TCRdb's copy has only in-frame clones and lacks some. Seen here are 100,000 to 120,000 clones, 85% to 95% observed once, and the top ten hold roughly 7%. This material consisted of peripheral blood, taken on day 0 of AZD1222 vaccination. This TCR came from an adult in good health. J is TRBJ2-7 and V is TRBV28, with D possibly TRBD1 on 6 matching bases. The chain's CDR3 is CASSLVDSSYEQYF. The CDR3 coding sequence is TGTGCCAGCAGTTTAGTGGACAGCTCCTACGAGCAGTACTTC.